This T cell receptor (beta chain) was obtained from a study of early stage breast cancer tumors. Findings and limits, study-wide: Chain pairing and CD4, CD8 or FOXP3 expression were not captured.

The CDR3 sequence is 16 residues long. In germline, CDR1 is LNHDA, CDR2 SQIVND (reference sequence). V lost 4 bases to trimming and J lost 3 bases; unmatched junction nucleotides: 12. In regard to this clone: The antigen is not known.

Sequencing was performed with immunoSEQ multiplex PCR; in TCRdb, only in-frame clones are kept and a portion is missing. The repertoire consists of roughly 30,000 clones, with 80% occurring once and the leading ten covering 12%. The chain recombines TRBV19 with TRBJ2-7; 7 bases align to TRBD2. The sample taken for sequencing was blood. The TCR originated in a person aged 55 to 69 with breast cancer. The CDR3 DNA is TGTGCCAGTAGTAAGGGCCCGAGACTAGCTTACTACGAGCAGTACTTC. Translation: CASSKGPRLAYYEQYF.